One sample yielded the 2 T cell receptor beta chains listed below, sequenced in a study of CD8+ T cells in alopecia areata. cDNA serving as the sequencing template came from extracted, reverse transcribed RNA. TCRdb's copy holds only in-frame clones and misses some; the assay was immunoSEQ multiplex PCR. This sample has roughly 120,000 clones, with 55% to 80% found just once. The sequenced sample consisted of CD4+ T cells sorted from blood. These receptors came from a human donor in good health.

The rearrangement joins TRBV6-1 to TRBJ1-2; D is undetermined. With 8 bases removed from V and 4 bases from J, the gap between germline ends came to 17 bases. The CDR3 is 14 amino acids. Germline CDR1 MNHNS, CDR2 SASEGT. Here the CDR3 reads CASWAPDLLYGYTF. The CDR3 DNA sequence: TGTGCCAGCTGGGCGCCTGACCTACTCTATGGCTACACCTTC.

V and J are TRBV29-1 and TRBJ2-2; 8 bases match TRBD1. Germline V gene sequence: CDR1 SQVTM, CDR2 ANQGSEA. The CDR3 has 13 amino acids. V lost 7 bases to trimming and J lost 2 bases; unmatched junction nucleotides: 3. CDR3 protein: CSADRGNTGELFF. The CDR3 DNA reads TGCAGCGCCGACAGGGGTAACACCGGGGAGCTGTTTTTT.